This record covers a single TCR beta chain. The data derive from a study of blood T cell repertoires in COVID-19. Measured with immunoSEQ multiplex PCR; TCRdb has only the in-frame clones, and not every one. The sample carries approximately 190,000 clones, around 86% recorded once. Germline V lookup: CDR1 MDHEN, CDR2 SYDVKM. The CDR3 loop spans 18 amino acids. The V and J ends lost 2 bases and 0 bases respectively, with 19 bases between them. Sequencing used peripheral blood. The rearrangement uses TRBV28 and TRBJ1-2, with a possible D match to TRBD1 (5 bases). The origin of this receptor is a woman aged 40 to 49 with acute or convalescent COVID-19. Here the CDR3 reads CASSLNAGRGQANYGYTF. Written as DNA, the CDR3 is TGTGCCAGCAGTTTAAACGCGGGGAGGGGTCAAGCTAACTATGGCTACACCTTC.